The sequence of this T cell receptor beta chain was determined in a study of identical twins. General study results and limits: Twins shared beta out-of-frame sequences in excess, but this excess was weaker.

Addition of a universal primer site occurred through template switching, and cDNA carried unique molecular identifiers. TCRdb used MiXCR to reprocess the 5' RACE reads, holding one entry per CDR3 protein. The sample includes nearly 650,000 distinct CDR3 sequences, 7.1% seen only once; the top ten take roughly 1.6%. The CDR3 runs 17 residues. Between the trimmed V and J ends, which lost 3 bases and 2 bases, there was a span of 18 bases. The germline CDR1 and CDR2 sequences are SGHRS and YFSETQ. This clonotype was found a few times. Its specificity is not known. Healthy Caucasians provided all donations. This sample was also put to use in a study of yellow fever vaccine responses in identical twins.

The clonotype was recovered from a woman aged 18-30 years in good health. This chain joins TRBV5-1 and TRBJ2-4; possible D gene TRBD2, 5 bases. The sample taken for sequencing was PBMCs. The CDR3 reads CASSSSGSTGSKNIQYF. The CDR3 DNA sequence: TGCGCCAGCAGCTCCTCGGGGTCGACGGGGTCCAAAAACATTCAGTACTTC.